The clone carrying this T cell receptor (beta chain) has a single count. The antigen remains unidentified. 13 Jbeta primers and 60 Vbeta primers were used for the PCR. Measured with immunoSEQ multiplex PCR; TCRdb has only the in-frame clones, and not every one. The table includes approximately 130,000 clones, around 83% detected once. CDR3 length: 14 residues. V was cut by 0 bases and J by 3 bases, with 8 bases left in between. Germline CDR1 MNHEY, CDR2 SVGAGI. The source of the sample is a study of cytomegalovirus exposure and HLA in healthy donors. Study-level points and caveats: Relative to the approximately 700-donor mean, N-insertions were reportedly fewer in an Asian-associated ancestry cluster in a later analysis. In a later analysis, TCR beta V- and J-gene trimming showed a link to a missense DCLRE1C variant. An assumption of roughly uniform sequencing depth across donors underlay the presence/absence analyses.

These donors counted as nominally healthy when sampled, but unrecorded immune exposures were likely. The clonotype was recovered from a woman aged 30 to 39 in good health and CMV-seropositive. Sequencing used PBMCs. V gene TRBV6-5 combines with J gene TRBJ2-5; maybe TRBD1 (6 bases). CDR3 coding DNA: TGTGCCAGCAGTTACTCTGACAGGAAAGAGACCCAGTACTTC. It yields the protein CASSYSDRKETQYF.